This entry is about one T cell receptor beta chain. Its antigen is undetermined. The data derive from a study of T cell responses to AZD1222 COVID-19 vaccine. Whole-study context: Whether given at about 4 or about 12 weeks, second doses were pooled. Study outcomes and limitations: Baseline serostatus was positive in only six or seven AZD1222 recipients. Donors in the cohort were predominantly white British and more often female, and clonal diversity was possibly underestimated.

The CDR3 loop spans 15 amino acids. Trimming shortened V by 5 bases and J by 2 bases, and 13 bases separated the two germline ends. CDR1 is LNHDA, CDR2 SQIVND, per germline (reference sequence). Produced via immunoSEQ multiplex PCR; TCRdb's table is partial and in-frame only. The sample lists about 130,000 clones, 89% seen once, with approximately 1.5% in the top ten. This sequence was found in an adult in good health. Source: peripheral blood, taken on day 0 of AZD1222 vaccination. The J gene is TRBJ1-5, the V gene TRBV19, with D perhaps matching TRBD1 (6 bases). The CDR3 is CASSGPGGGNQPQHF. CDR3 DNA sequence: TGTGCCAGTAGTGGACCGGGGGGCGGCAATCAGCCCCAGCATTTT.